This is a list of T cell receptor beta chains from one sample in a study of T cells after yellow fever vaccination. TCRdb processed the 5' RACE reads anew with MiXCR; each CDR3 protein has one entry. The sample shows hundreds of thousands of distinct CDR3 sequences, under 7.5% of them seen only once. The specimen comprised PBMCs, sampled 5 days after the yellow fever booster vaccination. These TCRs come from a man younger than 45 who received the YFV17D yellow fever vaccine. Each CDR3 is given with its conserved first and last residue. Fields, in order: clone size, J gene, D gene, V gene, CDR3 DNA, CDR3 protein. A D gene is named only where the DNA matches it firmly. The size of a clone is reported for some rows only, either as once, few or many, or as a class for expanded clones.

>-|TRBJ2-5|-|TRBV5-4
TGTGCCAGCAGTAGCGAGGGCTATTTGGAGACCCAGTACTTC
CASSSEGYLETQYF
>few|TRBJ2-7|TRBD2|TRBV28
TGTGCCAGCAGTTCGAGGAATCCAAGACTAGCGTGGTACTTC
CASSSRNPRLAWYF
>few|TRBJ1-4|-|TRBV6-5
TGTGCCAGCAGTTCAGGGCGGGCTAATGAAAAACTGTTTTTT
CASSSGRANEKLFF
>-|TRBJ1-2|TRBD1|TRBV5-1
TGCGCCAGCAGCACCGGACAGGAAGGCTACACCTTC
CASSTGQEGYTF
>many|TRBJ2-5|TRBD1|TRBV5-5
TGTGCCAGCAGCTTACAGGGGGAAGAGACCCAGTACTTC
CASSLQGEETQYF
>many|TRBJ2-5|TRBD2|TRBV5-1
TGCGCCAGCAGCCCCCTCCGACCGGGGCTAGCGGAAGAGACCCAGTACTTC
CASSPLRPGLAEETQYF
>many|TRBJ1-5|-|TRBV15
TGTGCCACCAGCAGAGATTTAGGGGGCAATCAGCCCCAGCATTTT
CATSRDLGGNQPQHF
>few|TRBJ1-3|TRBD1|TRBV7-2
TGTGCCAGCAGCCAAGGACAGGCGATCTCTGGAAACACCATATATTTT
CASSQGQAISGNTIYF
>many|TRBJ1-5|-|TRBV6-2/TRBV6-3
TGTGCCAGCAGTTACGCAGGGACCAATCAGCCCCAGCATTTT
CASSYAGTNQPQHF
>many|TRBJ2-5|TRBD2|TRBV25-1
TGTGCCAGCAGTTCCCGACTAGCGGCCCAGGAGACCCAGTACTTC
CASSSRLAAQETQYF
>few|TRBJ2-2|-|TRBV18
TGTGCCAGCTCACCCAGGGATACGAACACCGGGGAGCTGTTTTTT
CASSPRDTNTGELFF
>-|TRBJ2-3|TRBD2|TRBV13
TGTGCCAGCAGCCCCCCCGCGGGACTAGCTGGCACAGATACGCAGTATTTT
CASSPPAGLAGTDTQYF
>few|TRBJ2-2|TRBD2|TRBV7-6
TGTGCCAGCAGCTTAGTAGTTAGCGGGGACCAGAACACCGGGGAGCTGTTTTTT
CASSLVVSGDQNTGELFF
>many|TRBJ2-1|-|TRBV6-1
TGTGCCAGCAGCACAATTAAGCAGGGGTATGAGCAGTTCTTC
CASSTIKQGYEQFF
>-|TRBJ2-3|-|TRBV5-1
TGCGCCAGCAAGCACGGTGATAGCACAGATACGCAGTATTTT
CASKHGDSTDTQYF
>many|TRBJ2-7|-|TRBV7-3
TGTGCCAGCAGCTTACAGGGGTCTGGGGAGCAGTACTTC
CASSLQGSGEQYF
>many|TRBJ2-7|-|TRBV4-3
TGCGCCAGCAGCAAGGGGCCAGGGAACTACGAGCAGTACTTC
CASSKGPGNYEQYF
>few|TRBJ2-3|-|TRBV5-1
TGCGCCAGCAGCTTCGGGGATGCCACAGATACGCAGTATTTT
CASSFGDATDTQYF
>few|TRBJ2-7|TRBD2|TRBV20-1
TGCAGTGCTAGAGACCTACTAGCGGGAGTTCTCCCGGAGGAGCAGTACTTC
CSARDLLAGVLPEEQYF
>few|TRBJ1-2|-|TRBV20-1
TGCAGTGCCGATATCGGGGTTGGAGACTATGGCTACACCTTC
CSADIGVGDYGYTF
>few|TRBJ2-5|-|TRBV20-1
TGCAGTGCTAGAGATCGGGAGACCCAGTACTTC
CSARDRETQYF
>many|TRBJ2-7|-|TRBV6-5
TGTGCCAGCAGTTCACCGGTGGGCGGCCACTACGAGCAGTACTTC
CASSSPVGGHYEQYF
>-|TRBJ1-3|TRBD1|TRBV20-1
TGCAGTGCTTACGGGACAGACGGAAACACCATATATTTT
CSAYGTDGNTIYF
>many|TRBJ1-5|-|TRBV20-1
TGCAGTGCTAGAGATCTCAGGGCGGACCTTGGACAGCCCCAGCATTTT
CSARDLRADLGQPQHF
>few|TRBJ1-1|-|TRBV6-2/TRBV6-3
TGTGCCAGCAGTTACGAAACAGGGTCGGCTTTCTTT
CASSYETGSAFF
>few|TRBJ2-1|-|TRBV14
TGTGCCACCCGCCCCTACAATGAGCAGTTCTTC
CATRPYNEQFF
>-|TRBJ2-3|TRBD2|TRBV18
TGTGCCAGCTCTACTAGCGCAGATACGCAGTATTTT
CASSTSADTQYF
>once|TRBJ2-5|-|TRBV7-9
TGTGCCAGCAGACCCCCGTTGGGGACCAAGTACTTC
CASRPPLGTKYF
>many|TRBJ2-3|TRBD1|TRBV25-1
TGTGCCAGCACCCCACAGGGGCCCACAGATACGCAGTATTTT
CASTPQGPTDTQYF
>-|TRBJ2-3|TRBD2|TRBV11-2
TGTGCCAGCAGCTTACTTGGCTCGATGTTAGCGGGAGTAAAACATACGCAGTATTTT
CASSLLGSMLAGVKHTQYF
>many|TRBJ2-3|-|TRBV7-2
TGTGCCAGCAGCTTTTTAGGGTCGGCAGATACGCAGTATTTT
CASSFLGSADTQYF
>-|TRBJ2-7|TRBD2|TRBV9
TGTGCCAGCAGCGTAGAAGCTAGCGGGAGGTCGAGCTCCTACGAGCAGTACTTC
CASSVEASGRSSSYEQYF
>few|TRBJ1-2|-|TRBV29-1
TGCAGCGTTGAGGTTTTTTCGGGGGAAGGCTACACCTTC
CSVEVFSGEGYTF
>many|TRBJ1-6|TRBD1|TRBV20-1
TGCAGTGCTAGGGGGGACCGGACAGGGACAAATAATTCACCCCTCCACTTT
CSARGDRTGTNNSPLHF
>many|TRBJ2-3|TRBD2|TRBV10-3
TGTGCCTCAGCGGGGAACACAGATACGCAGTATTTT
CASAGNTDTQYF
>-|TRBJ2-1|-|TRBV5-6
TGTGCCAGCAGCACGAGGGCCATCTACAATGAGCAGTTCTTC
CASSTRAIYNEQFF
>-|TRBJ2-1|TRBD2|TRBV6-2/TRBV6-3
TGTGCCAGCAAAACGAAACTAGCGGGAGCTTACAATGAGCAGTTCTTC
CASKTKLAGAYNEQFF
>few|TRBJ2-1|-|TRBV7-8
TGTGCCAGCGCCGGGCTGAGCTCCTACAATGAGCAGTTCTTC
CASAGLSSYNEQFF
>few|TRBJ2-7|-|TRBV7-2
TGTGCCAGCAGCTTAACTGCGAAAGGCTACGAGCAGTACTTC
CASSLTAKGYEQYF
>few|TRBJ2-2|-|TRBV30
TGTGCCTGGAACAGAGGGCCGAACACCGGGGAGCTGTTTTTT
CAWNRGPNTGELFF
>few|TRBJ2-3|TRBD2|TRBV29-1
TGCAGCACCGCTAGCGGGAGGAAAACAGATACGCAGTATTTT
CSTASGRKTDTQYF
>many|TRBJ2-1|TRBD2|TRBV9
TGTGCCAGCAGCGTAGGACTAGCGTCATACAATGAGCAGTTCTTC
CASSVGLASYNEQFF
>-|TRBJ2-1|TRBD2|TRBV6-2/TRBV6-3
TGTGCCAGCAGGAATCCAGCGGGAGGTTCAAAGGCGAAAAGGGGTGAGCAGTTCTTC
CASRNPAGGSKAKRGEQFF
>-|TRBJ1-1|-|TRBV6-5
TGTGCCAGCAGTTCCTACCCTAACACTGAAGCTTTCTTT
CASSSYPNTEAFF
>few|TRBJ2-7|-|TRBV20-1
TGCAGTGCGTACCCAGGGCGCGAGCAGTACTTC
CSAYPGREQYF
>few|TRBJ2-5|TRBD2|TRBV5-1
TGCGCCAGCAGCTTGGGTCAACTAGCGGGAGGCCAAGAGACCCAGTACTTC
CASSLGQLAGGQETQYF
>few|TRBJ2-3|-|TRBV7-2
TGTGCCAGCAGCCTACAGGGATCTAGCACAGATACGCAGTATTTT
CASSLQGSSTDTQYF
>-|TRBJ2-1|TRBD2|TRBV11-2
TGTGCCAGCAGCTTAAGAGGGGCTAGCGGGAGAACTCCTTATGAGCAGTTCTTC
CASSLRGASGRTPYEQFF
>few|TRBJ2-1|-|TRBV11-3
TGTGCCAGCAGCTTAGATGAGAGACATGAGCAGTTCTTC
CASSLDERHEQFF